This T cell receptor beta chain was identified in a study of molecular identifiers for immune sequencing clone quantification. This CDR3 is 17 amino acids long. CDR1 and CDR2 (germline): SNHLY, FYNNEI. V lost 6 bases and J 4 bases, leaving 21 bases between the germline ends. A single record per CDR3 protein comes from TCRdb applying MiXCR to the PCR reads. This repertoire shows about 510,000 distinct CDR3 sequences, roughly 24% found once; its top ten account for roughly 0.79%. The sequenced sample was naive CD8+ T cells from blood, with Jurkat cell RNA spiked in. Specified subset: FACS-sorted CD8+CD4-CCR7+CD45RA+ naive T cells. The chain combines TRBV2 with TRBJ1-4; TRBD1 is a possible D gene (6 bases). The sequence was obtained from a human donor in good health. Some libraries in this study had Jurkat cell RNA spiked in. The CDR3 protein is CASRLNRDGGLNEKLFF. Here the CDR3 DNA reads TGTGCCAGCAGGTTAAACAGGGATGGGGGCCTTAATGAAAAACTGTTTTTT.